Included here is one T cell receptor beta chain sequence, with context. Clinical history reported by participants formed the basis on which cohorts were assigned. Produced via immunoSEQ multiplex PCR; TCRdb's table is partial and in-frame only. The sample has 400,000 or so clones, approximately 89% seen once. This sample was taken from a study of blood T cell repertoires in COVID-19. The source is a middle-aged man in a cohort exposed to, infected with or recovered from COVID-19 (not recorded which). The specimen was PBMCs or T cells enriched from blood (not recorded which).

CDR3 loop: CATSREVAEKLFF. As DNA, the CDR3 is TGTGCCACCAGCAGGGAGGTGGCTGAAAAACTGTTTTTT. This sequence joins TRBV19 and TRBJ1-4, with a tentative D call TRBD1 (5 bases). Germline CDR1 LNHDA, CDR2 SQIVND (reference sequence). V shed 10 bases and J shed 7 bases, with 16 bases lying between them. This CDR3 is 13 amino acids long. The full variable domain, with the rest looked up from reference TRBV19 and TRBJ1-4, is DGGITQSPKYLFRKEGQNVTLSCEQNLNHDAMYWYRQDPGQGLRLIYYSQIVNDFQKGDIAEGYSVSREKKESFPLTVTSAQKNPTAFYLCATSREVAEKLFFGSGTQLSVL.